The 13 T cell receptor beta chains reported below all come from one sample, sequenced in a study of T cells in Graves' hyperthyroidism and ophthalmopathy. Amplification yielded TCR beta CDR3 regions, with RNA transcripts as the source. HTBI primers were the set used in a first-round RT-PCR of the TCR CDR3. TCRdb passed the multiplex PCR reads through MiXCR, listing each CDR3 protein once. The sample consists of 500,000 or so distinct CDR3 sequences, more than 15% of them appearing once. The specimen sequenced was blood. These receptors were taken from a woman younger than 45 with Graves' ophthalmopathy.

This clonotype was observed at least ten times. The chain carries TRBV27 and TRBJ2-1; D is possibly TRBD2 (6 bases). Germline CDR1 is MNHEY and CDR2 is SMNVEV (reference sequence). Trimming took 7 bases from V and 2 from J, leaving 15 bases between them. The CDR3 extends over 15 amino acids. CDR3: CASTSGRTTYNEQFF. In DNA form, the CDR3 reads TGTGCCAGCACCTCGGGTCGGACTACCTACAATGAGCAGTTCTTC.

This clonotype was seen repeatedly, ten times or more. The V and J genes are TRBV6-2 or TRBV6-3 and TRBJ2-7; no reliable D call. V was cut by 6 bases and J by 3 bases, with 12 bases left in between. CDR3 length equals 13 residues. CDR1 MNHEY and CDR2 SVGEGT come from the germline V gene. The CDR3 nucleotides are TGTGCCAGCAGCTGGGCTAGTATCTACGAGCAGTACTTC. Its translation is CASSWASIYEQYF.

This clonotype was counted many times. The V and J genes are TRBV24-1 and TRBJ1-5; D may be TRBD1 (5 bases). Per germline, CDR1 KGHDR and CDR2 SFDVKD. V was pared by 5 bases and J by 10 bases, with 11 bases between. The CDR3 totals 12 residues. The CDR3 loop is CATSGGKEPQHF. CDR3 nucleotides: TGTGCCACCAGTGGGGGCAAGGAACCCCAGCATTTT.

This clonotype was observed a handful of times. This sequence joins TRBV5-1 and TRBJ1-2; D is possibly TRBD1 (5 bases). Germline CDR1 reads SGHRS; CDR2 reads YFSETQ. CDR3 size: 14 residues. V was cut by 3 bases and J by 7 bases, with 16 bases left in between. The CDR3 region has the DNA TGCGCCAGCAGCTCCGGGCTGGAGGGGAGTGGCTACACCTTC. Amino acid sequence: CASSSGLEGSGYTF.

The table lists this clonotype with a few counts. CDR3: CASSTGSHQPQHF. Written as DNA, the CDR3 is TGTGCCAGCAGTACCGGGTCCCATCAGCCCCAGCATTTT. The rearrangement joins TRBV28 to TRBJ1-5; D not certain. CDR1 and CDR2 from the germline V gene are MDHEN and SYDVKM. This CDR3 is built from 13 residues. Trimming removed 5 bases from V and 5 bases from J, with 10 bases in between.

The chain employs TRBV12-3 or TRBV12-4 and TRBJ1-4; 8 bases agree with TRBD1. This CDR3 is 13 amino acids long. V lost 11 bases, J lost 7 bases, and 9 bases stayed unmatched. CDR3 in amino acids: CAAATGVGEKLFF. As DNA, the CDR3 is TGTGCCGCTGCGACAGGGGTGGGTGAAAAACTGTTTTTT.

This clonotype occurred many times. This chain links TRBV20-1 with TRBJ1-1; D gene uncertain. The germline CDR1 and CDR2 sequences are DFQATT and SNEGSKA (reference sequence). The CDR3 loop spans 13 amino acids. The V end lost 3 bases, the J end lost 1 base, and 9 bases lay between the germline ends. The CDR3 DNA reads TGCAGTGCTAGTGATCTAACGAACACTGAAGCTTTCTTT. Its protein is CSASDLTNTEAFF.

The chain couples TRBV29-1 to TRBJ2-4; TRBD1 or TRBD2 may be the D gene (6 bases each). This CDR3 is 11 amino acids long. Germline assignment: CDR1 SQVTM and CDR2 ANQGSEA. V shed 2 bases and J shed 11 bases, with 10 bases lying between them. Written as DNA, the CDR3 is TGCAGCGTTGAAAGGGGGGCTGTTCAGTACTTC. Translated, it gives CSVERGAVQYF.

V usage is TRBV5-1 and J usage is TRBJ2-1; no reliable D call. The DNA matches TRBJ2-7 better at its end, which makes the J call doubtful. The CDR3 length is 14 residues. CDR1 and CDR2 (germline): SGHRS, YFSETQ. The DNA for the CDR3 is TGCGCCAGCAGCTTGCCTAGTACATACAATGAGCAGTACTTC. Translated, it gives CASSLPSTYNEQYF.

This clonotype was observed many times. The chain recombines TRBV4-3 with TRBJ2-7; D uncertain. The ends were cut back, 1 base at V and 0 bases at J, with 7 bases in the middle. This CDR3 is built from 14 residues. Looked up from germline, CDR1 is LGHNA and CDR2 is YSLEER. The CDR3 region is CASSQGAGSYEQYF. The CDR3 region has the DNA TGCGCCAGCAGCCAAGGGGCAGGCTCCTACGAGCAGTACTTC.

To note about this clonotype: The germline gene is not matched at one end of the junction; a read error may be the cause. V is TRBV7-9 and J is TRBJ2-7, with TRBD1 as a possible D gene (6 bases). Germline V CDR1 and CDR2: SEHNR, FQNEAQ (reference sequence). The CDR3 loop spans 14 amino acids. Written as DNA, the CDR3 is TGTGCCAGCAGCCGAAGGACAGACTCCGACGAGCAGTACTTC. This gives the protein CASSRRTDSDEQYF.

The V and J genes are TRBV20-1 and TRBJ2-7; a possible D gene is TRBD2 (5 bases). The CDR3 sequence is 15 residues long. Germline values: CDR1 DFQATT, CDR2 SNEGSKA (reference sequence). Trimming took off 1 base at V and 0 bases at J, with 13 bases between the two ends. The chain's CDR3 is CSARGDLDFSYEQYF. The CDR3 DNA is TGCAGTGCTAGAGGGGATTTGGACTTCTCCTACGAGCAGTACTTC.

The CDR3 DNA reads TGTGCCAGTAGAAACCAGGCCAGCTCCTACGAGCAGTACTTC. Encoded protein: CASRNQASSYEQYF. The rearrangement joins TRBV19 to TRBJ2-7; D is undetermined. Deletions cut 6 bases from V and 0 bases from J, with 12 bases between. CDR1 is LNHDA and CDR2 is SQIVND in the germline V gene (reference sequence). The length of the CDR3 is 14 residues.